The 28 T cell receptor beta chains listed next were all sequenced from one sample in a study of Graves' ophthalmopathy and Graves' hyperthyroidism. Amplified TCR beta CDR3 regions were obtained using RNA transcripts as template. Second-round multiplex PCR came after a first-round RT-PCR that employed HTBI primers. One entry per CDR3 protein, called by TCRdb with MiXCR from the multiplex PCR reads. The sample consists of around 400,000 distinct CDR3 sequences, roughly 21% of them appearing once. Sample: peripheral blood. Source of these receptors: a woman between 18 and 29 years old with stable Graves' hyperthyroidism.

This clonotype was observed many times. This rearrangement joins TRBV2 to TRBJ2-2, with TRBD2 identical over 10 bases. The ends lost 4 bases at V and 2 bases at J; junction bases unmatched: 7. There are 17 residues in the CDR3. Germline V CDR1 and CDR2: SNHLY, FYNNEI. The CDR3 bases are TGTGCCAGCAGTGCAAAGCCTAGCGGGGGTAACACCGGGGAGCTGTTTTTT. This translates into CASSAKPSGGNTGELFF.

The chain employs TRBV12-3 or TRBV12-4 and TRBJ2-2; D gene ambiguous. The V end was cut by 2 bases, the J end by 4 bases, with 8 bases between. The CDR3 loop spans 14 amino acids. DNA of the CDR3: TGTGCCAGCAGTTTATTGGGTAGCACCGGGGAGCTGTTTTTT. Encoded protein: CASSLLGSTGELFF.

This clonotype was seen many times. The chain links TRBV12-3 or TRBV12-4 to TRBJ1-6; D perhaps matches TRBD1 (6 bases). Trimming left V 6 bases short and J 10 bases short, with 13 bases between. This CDR3 is 13 amino acids long. DNA of the CDR3: TGTGCCAGCAGACACAGGGAAGGCTCACCCCTCCACTTT. It encodes CASRHREGSPLHF.

This rearrangement joins TRBV5-1 to TRBJ2-5; 8 bases fit TRBD2. Germline loops: CDR1 SGHRS, CDR2 YFSETQ. V was pared by 5 bases and J by 1 base, with 13 bases of the junction left unmatched. This CDR3 region has 17 residues. The CDR3 loop reads CASRRQLLADFQETQYF. CDR3 coding DNA: TGCGCCAGCAGACGACAGCTACTAGCGGATTTCCAAGAGACCCAGTACTTC.

In this sample, this clonotype turned up many times. V gene TRBV29-1 combines with J gene TRBJ1-1; D ambiguous. The V end lost 5 bases, the J end lost 4 bases, and 17 bases lay between the germline ends. CDR3 length: 14 residues. Looked up from germline, CDR1 is SQVTM and CDR2 is ANQGSEA. The CDR3 sequence is CSVTPGSWSTEAFF. The CDR3 region has the DNA TGCAGCGTTACCCCAGGCTCGTGGAGCACTGAAGCTTTCTTT.

The sample holds many counts of this clonotype. The gene calls are TRBV7-2 and TRBJ2-5; TRBD2 matches at 16 bases. Germline loops: CDR1 SGHTA, CDR2 FQGNSA. Trimming cost V 7 bases and J 13 bases; bases outside gene matches: 15. There are 16 residues in the CDR3. The CDR3 sequence: CASTREPGLAGGALYF. CDR3 bases: TGTGCCAGCACCAGAGAACCGGGACTAGCGGGAGGGGCGCTGTACTTC.

The rearrangement uses TRBV11-3 and TRBJ1-2, with TRBD1 matching 9 bases. V shed 1 base and J 4 bases; nucleotides not matched to a gene: 1. Germline V gene data show CDR1 as SGHNT and CDR2 as YENEEA. The CDR3 contains 14 residues. DNA of the CDR3: TGTGCCAGCAGCTTAGGGACAGGGGTCTATGGCTACACCTTC. This encodes CASSLGTGVYGYTF.

This clonotype has at least ten counts. One junction end disagrees with the germline gene, perhaps due to a read error. The V call is TRBV6-1, the J call TRBJ2-2; 7 nucleotides line up with TRBD2. Germline assignment: CDR1 MNHNS and CDR2 SASEGT. This CDR3 comprises 15 residues. The CDR3 spells CASREGTTNTGELFF. Here the CDR3 DNA reads TGTGCCAGCAGGGAAGGGACTACCAACACCGGGGAGCTGTTTTTT.

This clonotype was picked up many times. CDR3 amino acids: CSATGLAPLAGELFF. Here the CDR3 DNA reads TGCAGTGCTACTGGACTAGCACCCCTCGCCGGGGAGCTGTTTTTT. This chain links TRBV20-1 with TRBJ2-2; TRBD2 matches at 8 bases. The CDR3 length is 15 residues. Germline V gene data show CDR1 as DFQATT and CDR2 as SNEGSKA (reference sequence). Trimming at V came to 4 bases and at J to 6 bases, leaving 10 bases not matched to a gene.

This clonotype was seen repeatedly, ten times or more. The CDR3 nucleotides read TGTGCCAGCAGCCCCAACCCCGAGGTTCGCACTGAAGCTTTCTTT. It codes for CASSPNPEVRTEAFF. The chain employs TRBV12-3 or TRBV12-4 and TRBJ1-1; D remains unclear. The CDR3 extends over 15 amino acids. V shed 6 bases and J shed 4 bases, with 18 bases lying between them.

There are a few counts of this clonotype. The V and J genes are TRBV18 and TRBJ1-3; no clear D. Trimming took 3 bases from V and 4 from J, leaving 10 bases between them. The germline CDR1 and CDR2 sequences are KGHSH and LQKENI. The CDR3 runs to 14 residues. The CDR3 loop reads CASSPSGSGNTIYF. As DNA, the CDR3 is TGTGCCAGCTCACCGTCGGGGTCGGGAAACACCATATATTTT.

This clonotype was seen repeatedly, ten times or more. DNA of the CDR3: TGTGCCAGCAGTGAACAGGGGACGACCTACGAGCAGTACTTC. It yields the protein CASSEQGTTYEQYF. This chain connects TRBV2 to TRBJ2-7, with D perhaps matching TRBD1 (6 bases). V was clipped by 2 bases and J by 2 bases, with 10 bases between them. Germline V gene sequence: CDR1 SNHLY, CDR2 FYNNEI. This CDR3 region has 14 residues.

V and J are TRBV20-1 and TRBJ2-5; 9 bases are a match to TRBD1. Germline assignment: CDR1 DFQATT and CDR2 SNEGSKA (reference sequence). V trimming: 6 bases; J trimming: 3 bases; junction bases outside the gene matches: 8. The length of the CDR3 is 14 residues. The CDR3 DNA reads TGCAGTGCAAATCGGGACAGGGTGAAAGAGACCCAGTACTTC. Residues: CSANRDRVKETQYF.

This clonotype came up many times. The chain recombines TRBV7-3 with TRBJ2-5, with TRBD1 matching 10 bases. The CDR3 sequence is 16 residues long. With 5 bases clipped from V and 1 base from J, the junction kept 7 bases outside the gene matches. The germline CDR1 and CDR2 sequences are SGHTA and FQGTGA. CDR3 amino acids: CASSLGTGDSQETQYF. In nucleotides, the CDR3 is TGTGCCAGCAGCCTCGGGACAGGGGATTCCCAAGAGACCCAGTACTTC.

This rearrangement joins TRBV20-1 to TRBJ2-2; 10 nucleotides line up with TRBD2. CDR1 is DFQATT and CDR2 is SNEGSKA in the germline V gene (reference sequence). This CDR3 contains 15 residues. V was clipped by 0 bases and J by 7 bases; unmatched bases: 5. The CDR3 loop is CSARELAGESGELFF. For the CDR3, the DNA is TGCAGTGCTAGAGAGCTAGCGGGAGAGAGCGGGGAGCTGTTTTTT.

This clonotype was seen ten or more times. This chain connects TRBV11-2 to TRBJ2-7, with D perhaps matching TRBD2 (6 bases). The germline V gene encodes CDR1 SGHAT and CDR2 FQNNGV. The CDR3 covers 17 residues. V was shortened by 2 bases and J by 2 bases, with 19 bases between the two germline ends. CDR3 sequence (DNA): TGTGCCAGCAGCTTACTCGTACCGCGGGGCGGAACCTACGAGCAGTACTTC. Amino acids: CASSLLVPRGGTYEQYF.

This sequence joins TRBV2 and TRBJ2-2; weak D call: TRBD2 (6 bases). V was clipped by 6 bases and J by 7 bases, with 15 bases between them. Germline V gene lookup returns CDR1 SNHLY and CDR2 FYNNEI. The CDR3 runs 14 residues. For the CDR3, the DNA is TGTGCCAGCAGGGCGGGACCGTCCGGCGGGGAGCTGTTTTTT. It codes for CASRAGPSGGELFF. Filled out from reference TRBV2 and TRBJ2-2, the complete variable domain reads EPEVTQTPSHQVTQMGQEVILRCVPISNHLYFYWYRQILGQKVEFLVSFYNNEISEKSEIFDDQFSVERPDGSNFTLKIRSTKLEDSAMYFCASRAGPSGGELFFGEGSRLTVL.

Many counts were recorded for this clonotype. The V gene is TRBV25-1, the J gene TRBJ2-6; TRBD1 is a possible D gene (6 bases). Trimming removed 3 bases at V and 4 bases at J, with 10 bases between. Germline V CDR1 and CDR2: MGHDK, SYGVNS. This CDR3 has 15 residues. The CDR3: CASSERTAGANVLTF. The CDR3 nucleotides read TGTGCCAGCAGTGAGAGGACAGCCGGGGCCAACGTCCTGACTTTC.

V usage is TRBV29-1 and J usage is TRBJ2-5; 9 nucleotides line up with TRBD2. CDR1 is SQVTM and CDR2 is ANQGSEA in the germline V gene. J was trimmed by 7 bases and V by 5 bases; bases with no gene match: 14. The CDR3 extends over 15 amino acids. CDR3 nucleotides: TGCAGCGTTCCAGGGCAGGCTAGCGGGGAAGGGACCCAGTACTTC. It encodes CSVPGQASGEGTQYF.

This clonotype has only a few counts. The rearrangement joins TRBV7-8 to TRBJ2-7; 8 bases line up with TRBD2. Trimming at V came to 3 bases and at J to 6 bases, leaving 7 bases not matched to a gene. Germline V CDR1 and CDR2: SGHVS, FQNEAQ. The CDR3 contains 14 residues. This CDR3 reads CASSLSGSGIEQYF. CDR3 bases: TGTGCCAGCAGCTTGAGCGGGAGTGGTATCGAGCAGTACTTC.

On this clonotype: A much bigger clone sits one base away, suggesting this may be a read error. The chain is built from TRBV7-2 and TRBJ2-2, with a tentative D call TRBD2 (5 bases). Germline lookup yields CDR1 SGHTA and CDR2 FQGNSA. This CDR3 has 14 residues. The CDR3 spells CASSAGSNTGELCF. CDR3 nucleotide sequence: TGTGCCAGCAGCGCCGGGTCGAACACCGGGGAGCTGTGTTTT. The full variable domain, its missing parts supplied by reference TRBV7-2 and TRBJ2-2, is GAGVSQSPSNKVTEKGKDVELRCDPISGHTALYWYRQSLGQGLEFLIYFQGNSAPDKSGLPSDRFSAERTGGSVSTLTIQRTQQEDSAVYLCASSAGSNTGELCFGEGSRLTVL.

This clonotype was seen a few times. V and J are TRBV3-1 and TRBJ2-5, with 7 bases lining up with TRBD2. The CDR3 length is 16 residues. Germline CDR1 reads LGHDT; CDR2 reads YNNKEL (reference sequence). V gave up 1 base and J gave up 0 bases; unmatched junction bases: 5. The CDR3 here is CASSQGSGVYQETQYF. CDR3 coding DNA: TGTGCCAGCAGCCAAGGGAGCGGGGTGTACCAAGAGACCCAGTACTTC.

This clonotype was seen many times. The J gene is TRBJ1-1, the V gene TRBV20-1; D may be TRBD1 (6 bases). CDR1 DFQATT and CDR2 SNEGSKA come from the germline V gene (reference sequence). CDR3 size: 14 residues. V was trimmed by 2 bases and J by 4 bases, leaving 14 bases between them. The CDR3 DNA is TGCAGTGCTAGATTTTCGGGGGCGGGCACTGAAGCTTTCTTT. It yields the protein CSARFSGAGTEAFF.

In this sample, this clonotype turned up a few times. This chain links TRBV11-3 with TRBJ2-2; D possibly corresponds to TRBD1 (6 bases). V was cut by 4 bases and J by 1 base, with 7 bases left in between. CDR3 size: 14 residues. The V gene's germline CDR1 is SGHNT and CDR2 YENEEA. In DNA, the CDR3 is TGTGCCAGCAGCTCCAGGGGGAACACCGGGGAGCTGTTTTTT. Translated, it gives CASSSRGNTGELFF.

This clonotype was found many times. The chain has TRBV20-1 and TRBJ2-5, with 10 bases lining up with TRBD2. Germline CDR1 DFQATT, CDR2 SNEGSKA (reference sequence). CDR3 length: 15 amino acids. V lost 4 bases to trimming and J lost 5 bases; unmatched junction nucleotides: 10. In DNA, the CDR3 is TGCAGTGCTATGCTTAGCGGGAGGCCGTGGGAGACCCAGTACTTC. Residues: CSAMLSGRPWETQYF.

In its sample, this clonotype was seen many times. The chain joins TRBV6-1 to TRBJ1-2; 9 nucleotides match TRBD1. This CDR3 has 15 residues. Germline lookup yields CDR1 MNHNS and CDR2 SASEGT. V gave up 8 bases and J gave up 8 bases; unmatched junction bases: 15. The CDR3 region is CASQSNSQGAEGYTF. For the CDR3, the DNA is TGTGCCAGCCAGTCCAATTCACAGGGGGCGGAAGGCTACACCTTC.

The sample holds a few counts of this clonotype. This chain links TRBV7-9 with TRBJ1-2; a possible D gene is TRBD1 (5 bases). The ends were cut back, 1 base at V and 6 bases at J, with 9 bases in the middle. From germline, CDR1 is SEHNR and CDR2 FQNEAQ (reference sequence). The CDR3 is 13 residues long. CDR3 bases: TGTGCCAGCAGCTTAGACAGGTGGGATGGCTACACCTTC. Translating it yields CASSLDRWDGYTF. The whole variable domain, filled in from reference TRBV7-9 and TRBJ1-2, reads DTGVSQNPRHKITKRGQNVTFRCDPISEHNRLYWYRQTLGQGPEFLTYFQNEAQLEKSRLLSDRFSAERPKGSFSTLEIQRTEQGDSAMYLCASSLDRWDGYTFGSGTRLTVV.

This clonotype was counted at least ten times. The V and J genes are TRBV12-3 or TRBV12-4 and TRBJ2-7, with 13 bases matching TRBD2. The length of the CDR3 is 18 residues. Trimming removed 6 bases from V and 4 bases from J; junction bases left unmatched: 15. DNA of the CDR3: TGTGCCAGCAGATACAGGGGACTAGCGGGACAGTCTCAGTACGAGCAGTACTTC. Translating it yields CASRYRGLAGQSQYEQYF.